What follows are 4 T cell receptor beta chains derived from one specimen sequenced in a study of T-cell reconstitution after alpha-beta-depleted transplantation in children. The authors prepared the TCRbeta library with unique molecular identifiers. TCRdb analysed the PCR reads with MiXCR anew, one entry per CDR3 protein. Of about 870,000 distinct CDR3 sequences detected, 16% appear once; the ten largest clones hold roughly 4.8%. Sequenced material: PBMCs, mostly from graft donor cells, taken 360 days after TCRalphabeta/CD19-depleted stem cell transplant. The receptors here all came from a male patient younger than 18 who had a stem cell transplant for acute lymphoblastic leukemia, so the T cells may come from the graft donor.

This clonotype was observed at least ten times. The V gene is TRBV11-2, the J gene TRBJ1-5, with TRBD1 matching over 7 bases. This CDR3 is 16 amino acids long. CDR1 SGHAT and CDR2 FQNNGV come from the germline V gene. Germline trimming cut 5 bases from V and 3 bases from J; bases unmatched to any gene: 10. CDR3 loop: CASSPTGTVINQPQHF. The CDR3 DNA reads as TGTGCCAGCAGCCCCACCGGGACAGTCATCAATCAGCCCCAGCATTTT.

V and J are TRBV5-1 and TRBJ2-7; the D is unclear. Per the germline V gene, CDR1 is SGHRS and CDR2 is YFSETQ. The V end lost 2 bases, the J end lost 3 bases, and 15 bases lay between the germline ends. The CDR3 is 15 amino acids. For the CDR3, the DNA is TGCGCCAGCAGCTTAAACGCAGGCACTTTCTACGAGCAGTACTTC. This sequence encodes CASSLNAGTFYEQYF.

The V call is TRBV27, the J call TRBJ2-7, with 7 nucleotides matching TRBD1. CDR1 and CDR2 from the germline V gene are MNHEY and SMNVEV (reference sequence). The CDR3 is 16 amino acids. V lost 7 bases, J lost 5 bases, and 17 bases stayed unmatched. The CDR3 is CASNRGQTSMGDEQYF. CDR3 coding DNA: TGTGCCAGCAACCGGGGACAGACTTCAATGGGGGACGAGCAGTACTTC.

This clonotype was seen a few times. This sequence joins TRBV6-5 and TRBJ2-1, with a possible D match to TRBD1 (5 bases). The CDR3 has 12 amino acids. Trimming took off 2 bases at V and 12 bases at J, with 11 bases between the two ends. Germline V gives CDR1 MNHEY, CDR2 SVGAGI. The CDR3 sequence is CASSYDSFAQFF. In nucleotides, the CDR3 is TGTGCCAGCAGTTACGACAGCTTCGCGCAGTTCTTC.